A selection of T cell receptor beta chains follows, all from one sample in a study of vaccination and CD4 T cells after COVID-19. TCRdb reprocessed the PCR reads with MiXCR, giving one entry per CDR3 protein. The sample carries around 20,000 distinct CDR3 sequences, approximately 60% recorded once. This specimen consisted of CD4+ T cells from blood, obtained after SARS-CoV-2 vaccination. The receptors stem from a human donor who had recovered from COVID-19. Both conserved end residues are part of each CDR3.

cdr3_aa,j_call,v_call
CASSAGTGEGYTF,TRBJ1-2,TRBV7-3
CSASDPGRADTQYF,TRBJ2-3,TRBV20-1
CSARAAGGNTGELFF,TRBJ2-2,TRBV20-1
CASSRTVPGNQPQHF,TRBJ1-5,TRBV6-2/TRBV6-3
CASSEDRGETQYF,TRBJ2-5,TRBV6-1
CSARDPLAGDTGELFF,TRBJ2-2,TRBV20-1
CASSSPTSGRYEQYF,TRBJ2-7,TRBV12-3/TRBV12-4
CASRHGLAPLGEQYF,TRBJ2-7,TRBV12-3/TRBV12-4
CAWSVPGQGFYEQYF,TRBJ2-7,TRBV30
CASRGGSRQGYVGIQYF,TRBJ2-4,TRBV6-1
CASSSQQPLRNTEAFF,TRBJ1-1,TRBV7-8
CSTLAAAYNEQFF,TRBJ2-1,TRBV20-1
CSARSHRTSGDRFNEQFF,TRBJ2-1,TRBV20-1
CASSELGTGGIGQYF,TRBJ2-7,TRBV2
CASSVHGQTQETQYF,TRBJ2-5,TRBV6-1
CASSTRGDIRNEQFF,TRBJ2-1,TRBV19
CSARPGQGVTGELFF,TRBJ2-2,TRBV20-1
CASSRGQSEQYF,TRBJ2-7,TRBV2
CASSLPGATWGANVLTF,TRBJ2-6,TRBV5-4
CASSLASLGRETQYF,TRBJ2-5,TRBV5-4
CASSGSDTQYF,TRBJ2-3,TRBV12-3/TRBV12-4
CSARRGSVETQYF,TRBJ2-5,TRBV20-1
CASSFVLGTGYNSPLHF,TRBJ1-6,TRBV23-1
CASSEPGGGYGYTF,TRBJ1-2,TRBV6-1
CASRDAGFGVNTEAFF,TRBJ1-1,TRBV5-4
CASTSSSGLSDTQYF,TRBJ2-3,TRBV7-9